These 27 T cell receptor beta chains were all obtained from the same sample, sequenced in a study of radiotherapy plus CTLA-4 blockade in lung cancer. Sequenced by immunoSEQ multiplex PCR; TCRdb stores in-frame clones only, minus some. The data contain around 80,000 clones, 80% to 85% of them singletons. Sequenced material: peripheral blood, taken from a patient treated with radiotherapy plus ipilimumab. The receptors originated from a human donor with non-small cell lung cancer who had stable disease on radiotherapy plus ipilimumab.

This chain links TRBV4-1 with TRBJ2-3, with 9 bases identical to TRBD1. Germline CDR1 is MGHRA and CDR2 is YSYEKL. V lost 0 bases, J lost 3 bases, and 10 bases stayed unmatched. This CDR3 is 18 amino acids long. The CDR3 is CASSQDEFIGQGTDTQYF. The CDR3 DNA is TGCGCCAGCAGCCAAGATGAATTCATCGGACAGGGGACAGATACGCAGTATTTT.

The chain has TRBV30 and TRBJ2-1; D remains unclear. The CDR3 contains 11 residues. Germline CDR1 and CDR2: GTSNPN and SVGIG (reference sequence). V was cut by 4 bases and J by 7 bases, with 8 bases left in between. The CDR3 is CAWTFLNEQFF. The CDR3 DNA reads TGTGCCTGGACCTTCTTGAATGAGCAGTTCTTC.

This sequence joins TRBV10-2 and TRBJ1-2, with D maybe TRBD1 (5 bases). CDR3 size: 14 residues. Between the trimmed V and J ends, which lost 3 bases and 4 bases, there was a span of 12 bases. Germline assignment: CDR1 WSHSY and CDR2 SAAADI. The CDR3 nucleotides read TGCGCCAGCAGTGATGCGGGGCTTATCTATGGCTACACCTTC. It translates to CASSDAGLIYGYTF.

The V call is TRBV7-9, the J call TRBJ2-7; TRBD1 agrees at 9 bases. The CDR3 covers 15 residues. Germline CDR1 is SEHNR and CDR2 is FQNEAQ (reference sequence). V dropped 5 bases and J dropped 4; count of bases not matched to a gene: 9. This chain's CDR3 is CASSSPGTGLYEQYF. In nucleotides, the CDR3 is TGTGCCAGCAGCAGCCCCGGGACAGGGCTTTACGAGCAGTACTTC.

The rearrangement joins TRBV28 to TRBJ2-3; 8 bases agree with TRBD2. The V and J ends lost 6 bases and 5 bases, in that order; junction bases with no gene match: 10. Germline assignment: CDR1 MDHEN and CDR2 SYDVKM. There are 15 residues in the CDR3. The CDR3 DNA reads as TGTGCCAGCAGACCCTATTCGGGGGGGCGAGATACGCAGTATTTT. This translates into CASRPYSGGRDTQYF.

The chain couples TRBV9 to TRBJ2-7; D possibly corresponds to TRBD2 (5 bases). The germline V gene has CDR1 SGDLS and CDR2 YYNGEE. V dropped 6 bases and J dropped 3 bases, with 16 bases sitting between them. The CDR3 contains 14 residues. The CDR3 here is CASKVSDWIYEQYF. Written as DNA, the CDR3 is TGTGCCAGCAAGGTTTCGGACTGGATCTACGAGCAGTACTTC.

This clone was seen a few times. The chain has TRBV2 and TRBJ1-2, with D possibly TRBD1 on 6 matching bases. Deletions cut 7 bases from V and 8 bases from J, with 14 bases between. The V gene's germline CDR1 is SNHLY and CDR2 FYNNEI. CDR3 length equals 12 residues. CDR3 coding DNA: TGTGCCAGCACTGTGGGGGGCCTCGGCTACACCTTC. Its translation is CASTVGGLGYTF.

The rearrangement joins TRBV5-1 to TRBJ2-2; D may be TRBD2 (6 bases). Deletions cut 6 bases from V and 5 bases from J, with 14 bases between. The germline V gene has CDR1 SGHRS and CDR2 YFSETQ. The CDR3 sequence is 14 residues long. This CDR3 reads CASTYSGGTGELFF. The CDR3 DNA sequence: TGCGCCAGCACCTACTCTGGGGGGACCGGGGAGCTGTTTTTT.

The chain couples TRBV7-3 to TRBJ2-1; tentative D call: TRBD2 (5 bases). Between the trimmed V and J ends, which lost 1 base and 9 bases, there was a span of 7 bases. Germline V CDR1 and CDR2: SGHTA, FQGTGA. The CDR3 is 12 amino acids. CDR3 coding DNA: TGTGCCAGCAGCTTAAGGGCGGGTGAGCAGTTCTTC. It specifies CASSLRAGEQFF.

This chain links TRBV2 with TRBJ2-7, with TRBD2 matching 9 bases. There are 12 residues in the CDR3. CDR1 is SNHLY and CDR2 is FYNNEI in the germline V gene. The V segment lost 10 bases and the J segment 0 bases; nucleotides outside the gene matches: 1. The DNA for the CDR3 is TGTGCCATTAGCGGGAGCTCCTACGAGCAGTACTTC. Residues: CAISGSSYEQYF.

This clone has a single count. This rearrangement joins TRBV4-1 to TRBJ2-7; D is unclear. The V gene's germline CDR1 is MGHRA and CDR2 YSYEKL. This CDR3 contains 15 residues. Trimming left V 3 bases short and J 3 bases short, with 15 bases between. The CDR3 region has the DNA TGCGCCAGCAGCCAGGCAGAGTCCCTGGGCTACGAGCAGTACTTC. It is translated as CASSQAESLGYEQYF.

The V and J genes are TRBV2 and TRBJ1-4; tentative D call: TRBD1 (5 bases). CDR1 and CDR2 from the germline V gene are SNHLY and FYNNEI. The CDR3 extends over 18 amino acids. V lost 6 bases, J lost 5 bases, and 25 bases lay in between. The CDR3 is CASRAVGGRGSLNEKLFF. The CDR3, as DNA: TGTGCCAGCAGGGCCGTTGGGGGTCGGGGCAGCCTGAATGAAAAACTGTTTTTT.

This chain uses TRBV5-1 with TRBJ2-1; D is undetermined. V was shortened by 4 bases and J by 0 bases, with 11 bases between the two germline ends. Per germline, CDR1 SGHRS and CDR2 YFSETQ. This CDR3 comprises 15 residues. CDR3 nucleotides: TGCGCCAGCAGCCGTGAGATGAGCTCCTACAATGAGCAGTTCTTC. It specifies CASSREMSSYNEQFF.

About this clone itself: The sample has other DNA sequences that encode this CDR3 too. The chain carries TRBV9 and TRBJ1-6, with D maybe TRBD1 (5 bases). This CDR3 comprises 14 residues. V shed 0 bases and J shed 7 bases, with 8 bases lying between them. Germline V gene lookup returns CDR1 SGDLS and CDR2 YYNGEE. Written as DNA, the CDR3 is TGTGCCAGCAGCGTAGGAGGGGAGAATTCACCCCTCCACTTT. Translation: CASSVGGENSPLHF.

J is TRBJ1-3 and V is TRBV15, with D unresolved. The V end lost 1 base, the J end lost 0 bases, and 13 bases lay between the germline ends. CDR1 and CDR2 from the germline V gene are LNHNV and YYDKDF (reference sequence). The CDR3 contains 17 residues. Here the CDR3 DNA reads TGTGCCACCAGCAGAGTTAAAGGGAGTAGCTCTGGAAACACCATATATTTT. Residues: CATSRVKGSSSGNTIYF.

This clone is a singleton in its sample. V gene TRBV7-9 combines with J gene TRBJ1-1; D is possibly TRBD1 (6 bases). CDR1 is SEHNR and CDR2 is FQNEAQ in the germline V gene (reference sequence). V lost 3 bases, J lost 1 base, and 9 bases lay in between. The CDR3 has 14 residues. The CDR3 here is CASSLQGWNTEAFF. CDR3 sequence (DNA): TGTGCCAGCAGCTTGCAGGGGTGGAACACTGAAGCTTTCTTT.

V and J are TRBV5-1 and TRBJ2-1; 9 positions match TRBD2. From germline, CDR1 is SGHRS and CDR2 YFSETQ. This CDR3 region has 15 residues. Trimming at V came to 3 bases and at J to 2 bases, leaving 3 bases not matched to a gene. The CDR3 protein is CASSSSGEAYNEQFF. The CDR3, as DNA: TGCGCCAGCAGCTCTAGCGGGGAGGCCTACAATGAGCAGTTCTTC.

The chain joins TRBV7-2 to TRBJ2-4; tentatively, D is TRBD2 (7 bases). The germline CDR1 and CDR2 sequences are SGHTA and FQGNSA. The CDR3 runs 15 residues. Trimming stripped 7 bases from V and 7 bases from J, with 20 bases between. The chain's CDR3 is CASTEGGGGPNIQYF. DNA for the CDR3: TGTGCCAGCACCGAAGGAGGGGGAGGGCCTAACATTCAGTACTTC.

The chain carries TRBV5-5 and TRBJ1-4; 10 bases fit TRBD1. V shed 0 bases and J 7 bases; nucleotides not matched to a gene: 0. The V gene's germline CDR1 is SGHKS and CDR2 YYEKEE (reference sequence). The CDR3 contains 14 residues. CDR3: CASSLGTGGEKLFF. CDR3 nucleotide sequence: TGTGCCAGCAGCTTGGGGACAGGGGGTGAAAAACTGTTTTTT.

The chain joins TRBV6-1 to TRBJ2-6; D is perhaps TRBD2 (6 bases). Germline loops: CDR1 MNHNS, CDR2 SASEGT. The CDR3 totals 20 residues. The V end lost 1 base, the J end lost 2 bases, and 21 bases lay between the germline ends. The CDR3, as DNA: TGTGCCAGCAGTGAAGATTTTGGAGGGGCCGAGTTCACTGGGGCCAACGTCCTGACTTTC. Translation: CASSEDFGGAEFTGANVLTF.

In its sample, this clone was seen a few times. The J gene is TRBJ1-6, the V gene TRBV6-6; no clear D gene. CDR1 and CDR2 from the germline V gene are MNHNY and SVGAGI (reference sequence). This CDR3 comprises 12 residues. The germline V and J ends were trimmed by 5 bases and 6 bases, with 5 bases remaining between them. The CDR3 loop reads CASSQPNSPLHF. Here the CDR3 DNA reads TGTGCCAGCAGTCAGCCTAATTCACCCCTCCACTTT.

The sample holds one count of this clone. V usage is TRBV11-1 and J usage is TRBJ1-3; D ambiguous. The CDR3 spans 13 residues. Trimming pared 4 bases from V and 0 bases from J, leaving 4 bases between. Germline CDR1 is SGHAT and CDR2 is FQDESV (reference sequence). CDR3: CASSSDSGNTIYF. The CDR3 nucleotides read TGTGCCAGCAGCTCCGACTCTGGAAACACCATATATTTT.

The chain couples TRBV19 to TRBJ1-2; D unresolved. Germline V gives CDR1 LNHDA, CDR2 SQIVND (reference sequence). The CDR3 spans 14 residues. Deletions cut 3 bases from V and 4 bases from J, with 12 bases between. CDR3 sequence (DNA): TGTGCCAGTAGTATGGCTCCAGGAAGCTATGGCTACACCTTC. Its translation: CASSMAPGSYGYTF.

V and J are TRBV5-1 and TRBJ1-2; perhaps TRBD1 as D (6 bases). From germline, CDR1 is SGHRS and CDR2 YFSETQ. The CDR3 contains 13 residues. V was cut by 3 bases and J by 2 bases, with 8 bases left in between. CDR3 sequence: CASSSGTNYGYTF. CDR3 DNA sequence: TGCGCCAGCAGCTCCGGGACAAACTATGGCTACACCTTC.

J is TRBJ1-2 and V is TRBV2; D gene uncertain. Germline values: CDR1 SNHLY, CDR2 FYNNEI. V gave up 2 bases and J gave up 5 bases, with 12 bases separating them. The length of the CDR3 is 14 residues. CDR3 residues: CASSEQAGGYGYTF. CDR3 DNA sequence: TGTGCCAGCAGTGAACAGGCCGGTGGGTATGGCTACACCTTC. The full variable domain, completed using reference TRBV2 and TRBJ1-2, is EPEVTQTPSHQVTQMGQEVILRCVPISNHLYFYWYRQILGQKVEFLVSFYNNEISEKSEIFDDQFSVERPDGSNFTLKIRSTKLEDSAMYFCASSEQAGGYGYTFGSGTRLTVV.

This chain connects TRBV27 to TRBJ2-7; 12 bases fit TRBD2. With V trimmed by 2 bases and J by 2 bases, 7 bases remained unmatched. Germline CDR1 reads MNHEY; CDR2 reads SMNVEV (reference sequence). The CDR3 is 17 residues long. This chain's CDR3 is CASSLAKTSGGPYEQYF. The CDR3 DNA follows: TGTGCCAGCAGTTTAGCTAAGACTAGCGGGGGACCCTACGAGCAGTACTTC.

The chain employs TRBV11-2 and TRBJ1-1; the D gene is possibly TRBD1 (6 bases). CDR1 and CDR2 from the germline V gene are SGHAT and FQNNGV. Trimming removed 5 bases from V and 4 bases from J, with 17 bases in between. The CDR3 length is 15 residues. CDR3 sequence (DNA): TGTGCCAGCAGCCCCGGGGGGGCAGCCGGCACTGAAGCTTTCTTT. Residues: CASSPGGAAGTEAFF. Looking up the rest from reference TRBV11-2 and TRBJ1-1 gives the full variable domain: EAGVAQSPRYKIIEKRQSVAFWCNPISGHATLYWYQQILGQGPKLLIQFQNNGVVDDSQLPKDRFSAERLKGVDSTLKIQPAKLEDSAVYLCASSPGGAAGTEAFFGQGTRLTVV.